This T cell receptor beta chain is from a study of shared clonotypes between healthy human individuals. The wider study: Every donor yielded three CD4 naive, three CD4 memory, two CD8 naive and one CD8 memory plate. Study-wide points: Across a few donors, naive CD4 shared approximately 4.5%, naive CD8 under 4%, memory CD4 over 2%, memory CD8 0.35% to 0.5%. Naive subsets typically showed greater estimated richness than memory subsets.

This clone was seen only once. Its specificity is not known. TCRdb's copy holds only in-frame clones and misses some; the assay was immunoSEQ multiplex PCR. The data show around 1,100,000 clones, approximately 80% seen once. The CDR3 is 14 amino acids. V was pared by 0 bases and J by 2 bases, with 7 bases between. CDR1 MNHEY and CDR2 SVGAGI come from the germline V gene. The sequence was obtained from a man aged 18 to 29 in good health. Some clones in this sample may be carry-over from other donors' samples. The rearrangement uses TRBV6-5 and TRBJ1-1, with D unresolved. Sequenced sample: memory CD4+ T cells from PBMCs. The subset: CD45RA-negative fraction. CDR3 coding DNA: TGTGCCAGCAGTTACTCGAATCCCAACACTGAAGCTTTCTTT. It translates to CASSYSNPNTEAFF.